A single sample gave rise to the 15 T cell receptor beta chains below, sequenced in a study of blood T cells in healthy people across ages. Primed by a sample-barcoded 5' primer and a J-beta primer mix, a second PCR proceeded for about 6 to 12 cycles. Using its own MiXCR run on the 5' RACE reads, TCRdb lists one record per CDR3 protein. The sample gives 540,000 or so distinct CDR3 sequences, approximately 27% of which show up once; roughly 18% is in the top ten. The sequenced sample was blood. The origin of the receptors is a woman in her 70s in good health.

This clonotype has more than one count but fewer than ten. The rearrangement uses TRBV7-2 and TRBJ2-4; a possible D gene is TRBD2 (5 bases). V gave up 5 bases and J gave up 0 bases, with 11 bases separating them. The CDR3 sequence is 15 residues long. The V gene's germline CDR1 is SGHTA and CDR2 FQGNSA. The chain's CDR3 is CASSQADLAKNIQYF. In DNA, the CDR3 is TGTGCCAGCAGCCAAGCGGACCTAGCCAAAAACATTCAGTACTTC. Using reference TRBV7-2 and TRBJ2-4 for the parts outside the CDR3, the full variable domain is GAGVSQSPSNKVTEKGKDVELRCDPISGHTALYWYRQSLGQGLEFLIYFQGNSAPDKSGLPSDRFSAERTGGSVSTLTIQRTQQEDSAVYLCASSQADLAKNIQYFGAGTRLSVL.

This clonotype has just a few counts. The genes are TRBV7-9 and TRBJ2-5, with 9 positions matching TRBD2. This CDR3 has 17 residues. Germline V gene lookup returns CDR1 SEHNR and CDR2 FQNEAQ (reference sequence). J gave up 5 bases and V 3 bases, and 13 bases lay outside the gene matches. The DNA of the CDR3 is TGTGCCAGCAGCTTTACGGGCCGGCTAGCGGGGTTCGAGACCCAGTACTTC. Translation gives CASSFTGRLAGFETQYF.

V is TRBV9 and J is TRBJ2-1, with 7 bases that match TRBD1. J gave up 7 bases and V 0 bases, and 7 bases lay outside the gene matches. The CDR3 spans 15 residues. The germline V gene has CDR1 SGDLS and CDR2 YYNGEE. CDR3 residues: CASSVGGQSPNEQFF. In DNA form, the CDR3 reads TGTGCCAGCAGCGTAGGGGGACAGAGCCCTAATGAGCAGTTCTTC.

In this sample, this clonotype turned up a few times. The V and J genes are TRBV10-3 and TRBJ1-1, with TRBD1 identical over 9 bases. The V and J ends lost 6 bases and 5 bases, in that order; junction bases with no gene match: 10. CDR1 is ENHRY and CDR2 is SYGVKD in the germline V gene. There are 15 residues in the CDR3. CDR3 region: CAISPQGAEGTEAFF. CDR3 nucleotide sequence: TGTGCCATCAGCCCACAGGGGGCGGAGGGAACTGAAGCTTTCTTT.

The CDR3 region has the DNA TGTGCCAGCAGCCCTACGGCGGGGGGCTCCTACAATGAGCAGTTCTTC. It codes for CASSPTAGGSYNEQFF. The chain couples TRBV9 to TRBJ2-1; TRBD2 matches 8 bases. The ends lost 4 bases at V and 0 bases at J; junction bases unmatched: 6. The germline CDR1 and CDR2 sequences are SGDLS and YYNGEE. This CDR3 comprises 16 residues. Full variable domain (missing parts from reference TRBV9 and TRBJ2-1): DSGVTQTPKHLITATGQRVTLRCSPRSGDLSVYWYQQSLDQGLQFLIQYYNGEERAKGNILERFSAQQFPDLHSELNLSSLELGDSALYFCASSPTAGGSYNEQFFGPGTRLTVL.

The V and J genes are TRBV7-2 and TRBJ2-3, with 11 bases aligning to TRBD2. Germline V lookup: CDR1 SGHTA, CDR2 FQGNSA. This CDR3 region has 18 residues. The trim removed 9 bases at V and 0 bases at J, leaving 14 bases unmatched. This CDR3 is CASSTASGGPGSTDTQYF. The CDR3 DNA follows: TGTGCCAGTAGCACCGCTAGCGGGGGGCCAGGTAGCACAGATACGCAGTATTTT.

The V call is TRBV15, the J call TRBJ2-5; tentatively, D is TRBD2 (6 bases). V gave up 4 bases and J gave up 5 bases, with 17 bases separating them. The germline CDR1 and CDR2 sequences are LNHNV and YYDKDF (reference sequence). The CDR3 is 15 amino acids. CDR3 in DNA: TGTGCCACCAGCAAAGATAAGGCTAGCGAGGAGACCCAGTACTTC. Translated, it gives CATSKDKASEETQYF.

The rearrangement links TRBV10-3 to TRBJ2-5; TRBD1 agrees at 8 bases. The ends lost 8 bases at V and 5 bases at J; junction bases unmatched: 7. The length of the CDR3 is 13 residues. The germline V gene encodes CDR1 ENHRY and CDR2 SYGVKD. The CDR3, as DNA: TGTGCCATCGGTCAGGGGGCGGTGGAGACCCAGTACTTC. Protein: CAIGQGAVETQYF.

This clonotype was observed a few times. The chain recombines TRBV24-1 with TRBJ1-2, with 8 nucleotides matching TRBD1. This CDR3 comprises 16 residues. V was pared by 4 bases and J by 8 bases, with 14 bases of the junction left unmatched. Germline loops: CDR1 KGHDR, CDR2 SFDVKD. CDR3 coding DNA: TGTGCCACCAGTGACCGAGGGGCAGGGGGCATAAAAGGCTACACCTTC. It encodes CATSDRGAGGIKGYTF.

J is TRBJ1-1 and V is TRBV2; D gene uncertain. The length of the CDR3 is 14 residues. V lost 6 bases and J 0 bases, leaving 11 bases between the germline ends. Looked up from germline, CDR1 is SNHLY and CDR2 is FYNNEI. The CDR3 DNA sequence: TGTGCCAGCAGCACGGACGGAATGAACACTGAAGCTTTCTTT. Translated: CASSTDGMNTEAFF.

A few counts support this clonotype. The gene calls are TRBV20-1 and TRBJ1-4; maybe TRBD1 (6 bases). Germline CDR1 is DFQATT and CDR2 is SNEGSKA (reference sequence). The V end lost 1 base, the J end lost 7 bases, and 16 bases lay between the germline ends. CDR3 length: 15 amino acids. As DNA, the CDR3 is TGCAGTGCTAGAGTATCGCGGGGGGGCGGTGAAAAACTGTTTTTT. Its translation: CSARVSRGGGEKLFF.

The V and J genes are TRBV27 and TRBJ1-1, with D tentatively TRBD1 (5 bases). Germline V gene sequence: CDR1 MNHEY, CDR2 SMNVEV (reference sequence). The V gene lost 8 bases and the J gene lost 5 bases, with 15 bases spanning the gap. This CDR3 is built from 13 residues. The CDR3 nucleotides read TGTGCCAGCGCCCAAAGGGGAAGTACTGAAGCTTTCTTT. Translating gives CASAQRGSTEAFF.

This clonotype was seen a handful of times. CDR3 amino acids: CASSPGRSGTSDTQYF. Written as DNA, the CDR3 is TGTGCCAGCAGTCCCGGTCGGAGCGGGACCTCAGATACGCAGTATTTT. The rearrangement joins TRBV12-3 or TRBV12-4 to TRBJ2-3; 7 bases fit TRBD2. The junction had 12 bases not matched to a gene; V was cut back by 5 bases and J by 4 bases. The CDR3 has 16 residues.

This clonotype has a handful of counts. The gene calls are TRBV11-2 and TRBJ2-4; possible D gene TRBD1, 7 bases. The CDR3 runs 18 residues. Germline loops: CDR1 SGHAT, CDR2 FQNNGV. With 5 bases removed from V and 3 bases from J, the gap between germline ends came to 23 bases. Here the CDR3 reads CASSPRRGQEMGKNIQYF. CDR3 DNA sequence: TGTGCCAGCAGCCCCAGGAGGGGGCAGGAAATGGGCAAAAACATTCAGTACTTC.

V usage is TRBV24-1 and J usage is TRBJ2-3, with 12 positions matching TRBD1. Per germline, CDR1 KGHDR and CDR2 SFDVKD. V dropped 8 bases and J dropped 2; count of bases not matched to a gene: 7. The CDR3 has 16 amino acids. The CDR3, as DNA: TGTGCCACCACCGCAGGGACAGGGGGCATCACAGATACGCAGTATTTT. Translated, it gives CATTAGTGGITDTQYF.